This is a list of T cell receptor beta chains from one sample in a study of T cell responses to AZD1222 COVID-19 vaccine. Only in-frame clones appear in the TCRdb table, and some are missing; sequencing was by immunoSEQ multiplex PCR. In the table there are roughly 100,000 clones, 88% of which are singletons. The material sequenced was peripheral blood, taken on day 0 of AZD1222 vaccination. The receptors shown here come from an adult in good health. Each CDR3 is given without its conserved first and last residue. A D gene is named only where the DNA matches it firmly.

>TRBJ2-3|NA|TRBV11-2
ASSSNTDTQY
>TRBJ1-4|NA|TRBV7-9
ASRYGTSTNEKLF
>TRBJ2-1|TRBD2|TRBV4-1
ASSPSGSDNEQF
>TRBJ2-1|TRBD1|TRBV28
ASSRGQGAYEQF
>TRBJ2-7|NA|TRBV3-1/TRBV3-2
ASSQDPLSSEQY
>TRBJ2-1|NA|TRBV28
ASMAGWEQF
>TRBJ2-2|NA|TRBV2
ASRRDDTGELF
>TRBJ2-7|TRBD1|TRBV5-1
ASSFQSGTGAYEQY
>TRBJ2-3|TRBD1|TRBV28
ASSPGGAVDTQY
>TRBJ2-7|TRBD2|TRBV7-9
ASSSTSGSGYEQY
>TRBJ2-1|TRBD2|TRBV5-4
ASSTSGAAYNEQF
>TRBJ2-7|NA|TRBV6-5
ASKNLALDYYEQY
>TRBJ2-3|NA|TRBV10-1
ASSESTLSDTQY
>TRBJ1-5|NA|TRBV7-7
ASSLGHNQPQH
>TRBJ1-1|NA|TRBV5-1
ASSLSTRTEAF
>TRBJ2-7|TRBD2|TRBV5-1
ASSPAGDFYEQY
>TRBJ2-5|NA|TRBV4-2
ASSQDPLAEETQY
>TRBJ2-7|NA|TRBV4-1
ASSQDAARYSYEQY
>TRBJ1-1|NA|TRBV6-2/TRBV6-3
ASRPLGPNTEAF
>TRBJ1-4|NA|TRBV7-9
ASSQRGGREEKLF
>TRBJ2-1|TRBD1|TRBV18
ASSPPTGPNEQF
>TRBJ2-5|NA|TRBV28
ASSSSPPGIGVVQETQY
>TRBJ2-3|NA|TRBV6-5
ASRPAGDTQY
>TRBJ1-6|NA|TRBV2
ARGGQGTYNSPLH
>TRBJ2-7|NA|TRBV5-4
ASSLALSEGPAVEQY
>TRBJ1-5|NA|TRBV21-1
ASNGTATSNQPQH
>TRBJ1-1|NA|TRBV7-9
ASRHGGGTEAF
>TRBJ2-7|TRBD1|TRBV5-1
ASRQGAREQY
>TRBJ1-2|NA|TRBV5-4
ASRKRDFGADYGYT
>TRBJ1-3|TRBD1|TRBV7-8
ASSFWDRGYGNTIY
>TRBJ1-2|NA|TRBV7-2
ASSLDWGEDGYT
>TRBJ2-7|NA|TRBV18
ASSSGEGYEQY
>TRBJ1-5|NA|TRBV9
ASSELGGEDQPQH
>TRBJ2-5|TRBD2|TRBV7-6
ASSLGGLAGGAGETQY
>TRBJ1-2|NA|TRBV3-1/TRBV3-2
ASSQTDRPLYGYT
>TRBJ1-2|TRBD1|TRBV27
ASSLYGQGGKNGYT
>TRBJ2-7|NA|TRBV28
ASSSTGPTYEQY
>TRBJ1-4|NA|TRBV29-1
SAQTQGLDEKLF
>TRBJ1-2|NA|TRBV30
AWSVPGYYGYT